These 2 T cell receptor beta chains share one sample of origin, sequenced in a study of beta chain features in type 1 diabetes. All of the isolated RNA was reverse transcribed, so expressed TCRB transcripts were sequenced. TCRdb keeps only in-frame clones here, not all; method: immunoSEQ multiplex PCR. Of 350,000 to 400,000 clones listed, more than 13% are singletons. Sequencing was carried out using naive CD4+ T cells from blood. These receptors were taken from a woman younger than 30 in good health.

This clone was found a few times. The CDR3 DNA is TGTGCCAGCAGCCCGACAGTCCAAGAGACCCAGTACTTC. Translating it yields CASSPTVQETQYF. This chain links TRBV5-8 with TRBJ2-5; tentatively, D is TRBD1 (5 bases). V lost 4 bases and J 1 base, leaving 8 bases between the germline ends. This CDR3 contains 13 residues. From germline, CDR1 is SGHTS and CDR2 YDEGEE.

The CDR3 nucleotides read TGTGCCAGCAGCCAAGGGCAACAGGGAAGGGACTATGGCTACACCTTC. Amino acids: CASSQGQQGRDYGYTF. This chain joins TRBV14 and TRBJ1-2, with a tentative D call TRBD1 (6 bases). CDR1 is SGHDN, CDR2 FVKESK, per germline. The germline V and J ends were trimmed by 1 base and 3 bases, with 15 bases remaining between them. The CDR3 extends over 16 amino acids.